Below, 15 T cell receptor beta chains from the same sample are listed, as sequenced in a study of blood T cell repertoires in COVID-19. Using immunoSEQ multiplex PCR, the repertoire was profiled, and TCRdb retains in-frame clones only, with some absent. In the table there are under 200,000 clones, 80% of which are singletons. The sequenced sample consisted of PBMCs or T cells enriched from blood (not recorded which). The receptors were sampled from a woman aged 60-75 years who had recovered from COVID-19.

This chain joins TRBV3-1 (or the pseudogene TRBV3-2) and TRBJ1-1; no reliable D call. V was clipped by 1 base and J by 10 bases, with 13 bases between them. Germline assignment: CDR1 LGHDT and CDR2 YNNKEL (reference sequence). The CDR3 has 13 amino acids. For the CDR3, the DNA is TGTGCCAGCAGCCAAGCGGGATTGACGGGAGCTTTCTTT. Protein sequence: CASSQAGLTGAFF.

V is TRBV19 and J is TRBJ2-2, with TRBD1 matching 8 bases. Germline CDR1 is LNHDA and CDR2 is SQIVND (reference sequence). This CDR3 has 17 residues. Trimming took 2 bases from V and 1 from J; bases not matched to a gene: 6. The CDR3 protein is CASSIIGTGLNTGELFF. The CDR3 coding sequence is TGTGCCAGTAGTATAATCGGGACAGGATTGAACACCGGGGAGCTGTTTTTT.

The chain recombines TRBV18 with TRBJ2-7, with 10 bases lining up with TRBD2. CDR1 and CDR2 from the germline V gene are KGHSH and LQKENI. Trimming cost V 3 bases and J 6 bases; bases outside gene matches: 11. This CDR3 has 16 residues. The CDR3 DNA reads TGTGCCAGCTCACCTAGTAGCGGGGGGCCCTTCGGCGAGCAGTACTTC. This codes for CASSPSSGGPFGEQYF.

In nucleotides, the CDR3 is TGTGCCTGGAGTGTAAAAGAGTCATCATTGATGAACACTGAAGCTTTCTTT. Its translation is CAWSVKESSLMNTEAFF. This chain uses TRBV30 with TRBJ1-1; no firm D call. Germline loops: CDR1 GTSNPN, CDR2 SVGIG (reference sequence). This CDR3 is built from 17 residues. Trimming took off 0 bases at V and 0 bases at J, with 17 bases between the two ends. Full variable domain (missing parts from reference TRBV30 and TRBJ1-1): SQTIHQWPATLVQPVGSPLSLECTVEGTSNPNLYWYRQAAGRGLQLLFYSVGIGQISSEVPQNLSASRPQDRQFILSSKKLLLSDSGFYLCAWSVKESSLMNTEAFFGQGTRLTVV.

The V call is TRBV3-1 (or the pseudogene TRBV3-2), the J call TRBJ2-3, with 12 bases identical to TRBD2. V shed 8 bases and J 3 bases; nucleotides not matched to a gene: 6. Germline values: CDR1 LGHDT, CDR2 YNNKEL (reference sequence). The CDR3 loop spans 15 amino acids. The CDR3 here is CASATSGGRTDTQYF. For the CDR3, the DNA is TGTGCCAGCGCAACTAGCGGGGGGAGGACAGATACGCAGTATTTT.

The CDR3 loop is CATSTTTPDRGRAEQYF. The CDR3 DNA reads TGTGCCACCAGCACGACAACTCCGGACAGGGGGCGCGCAGAGCAGTACTTC. V and J are TRBV15 and TRBJ2-7, with TRBD1 identical over 11 bases. The J segment lost 7 bases and the V segment lost 4 bases, leaving 15 bases of the junction unmatched. This CDR3 spans 17 amino acids. The germline V gene encodes CDR1 LNHNV and CDR2 YYDKDF (reference sequence).

This clone was detected once. The V call is TRBV5-1, the J call TRBJ2-3, with D maybe TRBD1 (6 bases). The CDR3 length is 15 residues. Germline V gives CDR1 SGHRS, CDR2 YFSETQ. The germline V and J ends were trimmed by 5 bases and 3 bases, with 16 bases remaining between them. Here the CDR3 DNA reads TGCGCCAGCAGATACCGGACAGCAGAAACAGATACGCAGTATTTT. Translated, it gives CASRYRTAETDTQYF.

This rearrangement joins TRBV19 to TRBJ2-7; no clear D. The CDR3 has 14 residues. CDR1 LNHDA and CDR2 SQIVND come from the germline V gene (reference sequence). V was trimmed by 3 bases and J by 0 bases, leaving 9 bases between them. The DNA for the CDR3 is TGTGCCAGTAGTATGATTTGGAGCTCCTACGAGCAGTACTTC. It specifies CASSMIWSSYEQYF.

This chain uses TRBV7-7 with TRBJ2-1; D unresolved. Germline V gene lookup returns CDR1 SSHAT and CDR2 FNYEAQ (reference sequence). CDR3 size: 13 residues. V lost 1 base, J lost 4 bases, and 5 bases lay in between. CDR3 coding DNA: TGTGCCAGCAGCTTAGTCAGATACAATGAGCAGTTCTTC. It specifies CASSLVRYNEQFF.

The chain carries TRBV6-5 and TRBJ2-2; D not certain. Germline assignment: CDR1 MNHEY and CDR2 SVGAGI. V gave up 4 bases and J gave up 4 bases, with 13 bases separating them. The CDR3 contains 15 residues. Here the CDR3 reads CASSFRGFGTGELFF. Here the CDR3 DNA reads TGTGCCAGCAGTTTTAGAGGCTTCGGCACCGGGGAGCTGTTTTTT.

This clone was detected a few times. CDR3 loop: CASSSFSGYEQYF. In nucleotides, the CDR3 is TGTGCCAGCAGTTCCTTTAGCGGCTACGAGCAGTACTTC. The rearrangement joins TRBV28 to TRBJ2-7; D perhaps matches TRBD2 (6 bases). The ends were cut back, 4 bases at V and 3 bases at J, with 10 bases in the middle. Germline CDR1 reads MDHEN; CDR2 reads SYDVKM. This CDR3 has 13 residues.

The chain is built from TRBV4-1 and TRBJ1-1; D not resolved. In germline, CDR1 is MGHRA, CDR2 YSYEKL. Trimming removed 0 bases at V and 2 bases at J, with 10 bases between. The CDR3 covers 15 residues. CDR3: CASSQEQLINTEAFF. As DNA, the CDR3 is TGCGCCAGCAGCCAAGAACAGCTAATAAACACTGAAGCTTTCTTT.

The count of this clone is one. This chain uses TRBV25-1 with TRBJ2-7, with a possible D match to TRBD2 (5 bases). V shed 7 bases and J shed 3 bases, with 7 bases lying between them. The CDR3 has 11 residues. In germline, CDR1 is MGHDK, CDR2 SYGVNS. Here the CDR3 DNA reads TGTGCCAGCACCGGGGACTACGAGCAGTACTTC. It codes for CASTGDYEQYF.

V and J are TRBV10-3 and TRBJ2-1; TRBD2 agrees at 11 bases. J was trimmed by 10 bases and V by 0 bases; bases with no gene match: 8. CDR3 size: 16 residues. Germline lookup yields CDR1 ENHRY and CDR2 SYGVKD. The CDR3 region has the DNA TGTGCCATCAGTGAGTCTAGCGGGGGGGCGGTGAACGAGCAGTTCTTC. Amino acid sequence: CAISESSGGAVNEQFF.

This clone was detected only a few times. This chain links TRBV19 with TRBJ2-6; 11 bases are a match to TRBD1. The CDR3 loop spans 17 amino acids. CDR1 is LNHDA and CDR2 is SQIVND in the germline V gene (reference sequence). The V and J ends lost 5 bases and 1 base, in that order; junction bases with no gene match: 4. Written as DNA, the CDR3 is TGTGCCAGTAGTTCGGGACAGGGGGTTTCTGGGGCCAACGTCCTGACTTTC. Protein sequence: CASSSGQGVSGANVLTF.